This TCR beta chain was retrieved from a study of blood T cell repertoires in COVID-19. Study-wide background: The United States, Italy and Spain were the sources of the acute and convalescent COVID-19 samples.

In Seattle, patients joined the study during active infection and were tracked longitudinally. Per the germline V gene, CDR1 is SGHAT and CDR2 is FQNNGV. V was shortened by 0 bases and J by 6 bases, with 12 bases between the two germline ends. This CDR3 has 15 amino acids. Original processing methods: Nucleated cell number was recorded as an estimate derived from reference gene primer amplification. Libraries were prepared by immunoSEQ multiplex PCR; TCRdb keeps only in-frame clonotypes and omits some of them. V and J calls and clone size are copied from that table; D and trimming were computed from the DNA. The data hold some 300,000 clones, with 70% to 90% observed a single time.

This clonotype originated in a woman in her fifties or sixties with COVID-19, enrolled during active disease. The chain carries TRBV11-2 and TRBJ2-4, with D tentatively TRBD2 (6 bases). Sequences were obtained from peripheral blood. The CDR3 sequence: CASSLDRGGLNIQYF. Here the CDR3 DNA reads TGTGCCAGCAGCTTAGATAGGGGAGGATTAAACATTCAGTACTTC.